Each of the 7 T cell receptor beta chains below was sequenced from the same sample in a study of cytomegalovirus exposure and HLA in healthy donors (dated by TCRdb to the late 2010s). The library relied on the immunoSEQ multiplex PCR assay. For the multiplex PCR, a mixture combining 60 forward primers for TCR Vbeta segments and 13 reverse primers for TCR Jbeta segments was used. Imported from immuneACCESS, the table was reduced by TCRdb to in-frame sequences with V and J called. These copies leave out some clones; in studies compared against another copy, an unresolved V gene accounts for under half, and the cause of the remainder is not known. The sample yields 150,000 to 200,000 clones; around three quarters were counted once. In total, the top ten clones hold about 2% of the sample. Specimen: PBMCs. The receptors here all came from a woman aged 25 to 45 in good health and CMV-seropositive.

The V call is TRBV6-1, the J call TRBJ1-2; tentative D call: TRBD1 (5 bases). V lost 6 bases to trimming and J lost 3 bases, with 14 bases between them. Germline loops: CDR1 MNHNS, CDR2 SASEGT. The CDR3 loop spans 14 amino acids. CDR3 sequence reads: CASRGRVGDYGYTF. The DNA of the CDR3 is TGTGCCAGCAGGGGCAGGGTAGGCGACTATGGCTACACCTTC.

The chain couples TRBV7-2 to TRBJ2-1; 12 nucleotides line up with TRBD2. Germline values: CDR1 SGHTA, CDR2 FQGNSA. The V gene end was trimmed by 7 bases and the J gene end by 6 bases; junction bases not matched to a gene: 13. The CDR3 extends over 17 amino acids. The CDR3 is CASITTLAGGLVNEQFF. The CDR3, as DNA: TGTGCCAGCATCACGACCCTAGCGGGGGGGCTGGTCAATGAGCAGTTCTTC. Full variable domain (outside the CDR3, taken from reference TRBV7-2 and TRBJ2-1): GAGVSQSPSNKVTEKGKDVELRCDPISGHTALYWYRQSLGQGLEFLIYFQGNSAPDKSGLPSDRFSAERTGGSVSTLTIQRTQQEDSAVYLCASITTLAGGLVNEQFFGPGTRLTVL.

For the CDR3, the DNA is TGTGCCAGTAGTATAGGAAAAGCGGGGGGAACAGATACGCAGTATTTT. This codes for CASSIGKAGGTDTQYF. The rearrangement links TRBV19 to TRBJ2-3; 9 bases are shared with TRBD2. Per the germline V gene, CDR1 is LNHDA and CDR2 is SQIVND (reference sequence). This CDR3 comprises 16 residues. V trimming: 1 base; J trimming: 3 bases; junction bases outside the gene matches: 5.

The gene calls are TRBV10-1 and TRBJ2-1; no firm D call. Looked up from germline, CDR1 is WNHNN and CDR2 is SYGVQD (reference sequence). V gave up 4 bases and J gave up 6 bases, with 10 bases separating them. CDR3 length equals 13 residues. In DNA form, the CDR3 reads TGCGCCAGCAGTGGAGAGCCCTCCAATGAGCAGTTCTTC. Its translation is CASSGEPSNEQFF.

The chain has TRBV4-3 and TRBJ2-1; tentatively, D is TRBD2 (5 bases). CDR3 length equals 16 residues. Between the trimmed V and J ends, which lost 0 bases and 4 bases, there was a span of 13 bases. Per germline, CDR1 LGHNA and CDR2 YSLEER. The CDR3 DNA follows: TGCGCCAGCAGCCAAGACGGACTTTCTAAATACAATGAGCAGTTCTTC. Translating it yields CASSQDGLSKYNEQFF.

V gene TRBV6-1 combines with J gene TRBJ2-1; TRBD2 matches at 7 bases. Germline trimming cut 2 bases from V and 5 bases from J; bases unmatched to any gene: 12. Germline V gene sequence: CDR1 MNHNS, CDR2 SASEGT. CDR3 size: 17 residues. CDR3 sequence reads: CASSEYPGGRVNNEQFF. CDR3 nucleotides: TGTGCCAGCAGTGAATATCCCGGAGGGAGGGTTAACAATGAGCAGTTCTTC.

The V gene is TRBV5-4, the J gene TRBJ1-6, with a tentative D call TRBD1 (5 bases). Germline values: CDR1 SGHNT, CDR2 YYREEE (reference sequence). This CDR3 comprises 15 residues. V shed 1 base and J shed 3 bases, with 8 bases lying between them. The CDR3 DNA reads TGTGCCAGCAGCTTGCAGGGAGGCTATAATTCACCCCTCCACTTT. Its translation is CASSLQGGYNSPLHF.